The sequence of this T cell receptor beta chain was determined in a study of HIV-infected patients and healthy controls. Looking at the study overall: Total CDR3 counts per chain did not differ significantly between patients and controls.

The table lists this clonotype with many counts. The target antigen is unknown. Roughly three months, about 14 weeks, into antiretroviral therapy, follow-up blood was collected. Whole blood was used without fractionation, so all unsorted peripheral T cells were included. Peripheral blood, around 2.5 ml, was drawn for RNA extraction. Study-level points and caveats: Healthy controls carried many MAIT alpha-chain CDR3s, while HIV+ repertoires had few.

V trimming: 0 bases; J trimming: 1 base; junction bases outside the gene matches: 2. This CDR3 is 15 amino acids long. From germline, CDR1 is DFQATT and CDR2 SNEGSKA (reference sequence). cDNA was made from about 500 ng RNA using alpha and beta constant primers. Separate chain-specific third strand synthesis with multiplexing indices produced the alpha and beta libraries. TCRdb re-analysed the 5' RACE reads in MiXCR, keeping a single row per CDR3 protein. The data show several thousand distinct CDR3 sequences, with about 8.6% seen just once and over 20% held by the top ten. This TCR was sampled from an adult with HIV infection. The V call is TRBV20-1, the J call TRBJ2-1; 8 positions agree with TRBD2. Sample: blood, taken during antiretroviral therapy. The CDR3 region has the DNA TGCAGTGCTAGAGAACTAGCGGATTCCTACAATGAGCAGTTCTTC. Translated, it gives CSARELADSYNEQFF.